These 10 T cell receptor beta chains came from one sample sequenced in a study of T cell responses to AZD1222 COVID-19 vaccine. This table comes from immunoSEQ multiplex PCR, and its TCRdb copy is limited to in-frame clones, with some not included. The sample lists fewer than 200,000 clones, 88% seen once, with around 10% in the top ten. The sample was peripheral blood, taken 28 days after the second AZD1222 dose. These receptors all stem from an adult who received the AZD1222 COVID-19 vaccine.

The genes are TRBV4-3 and TRBJ2-5; 15 bases match TRBD2. V shed 4 bases, J shed 2 bases, and the junction held 2 bases outside the gene matches. This CDR3 is 16 amino acids long. Germline values: CDR1 LGHNA, CDR2 YSLEER. The CDR3 here is CASSLGLAGGQETQYF. The CDR3 bases are TGCGCCAGCAGCCTCGGACTAGCGGGGGGGCAAGAGACCCAGTACTTC.

V and J are TRBV7-6 and TRBJ2-7; 13 bases map to TRBD2. The CDR3 runs 16 residues. The germline CDR1 and CDR2 sequences are SGHVS and FNYEAQ. With 5 bases clipped from V and 7 bases from J, the junction kept 11 bases outside the gene matches. DNA of the CDR3: TGTGCCAGCAGCCCCAGGACTAGCGGGAGTTTCGGGGAGCAGTACTTC. As protein: CASSPRTSGSFGEQYF.

The chain joins TRBV11-2 to TRBJ2-5; D might be TRBD1 or TRBD2, each matching 5 bases. CDR3 size: 16 residues. Germline CDR1 reads SGHAT; CDR2 reads FQNNGV. V was clipped by 5 bases and J by 2 bases, with 18 bases between them. CDR3 bases: TGTGCCAGCAGCCACCGAATGGGATGGGGGCAAGAGACCCAGTACTTC. It yields the protein CASSHRMGWGQETQYF.

As to this clone: The sample holds other DNA sequences that translate to the same CDR3. V is TRBV28 and J is TRBJ2-5; the D gene is possibly TRBD2 (6 bases). In germline, CDR1 is MDHEN, CDR2 SYDVKM. This CDR3 is built from 13 residues. The ends were cut back, 0 bases at V and 4 bases at J, with 6 bases in the middle. The chain's CDR3 is CASSLWGGETQYF. For the CDR3, the DNA is TGTGCCAGCAGTTTATGGGGAGGAGAGACCCAGTACTTC.

This clone appeared once. The V and J genes are TRBV9 and TRBJ1-5; D gene uncertain. The CDR3 has 14 residues. V lost 3 bases, J lost 0 bases, and 7 bases lay in between. From germline, CDR1 is SGDLS and CDR2 YYNGEE. The CDR3 loop is CASSGGYSNQPQHF. CDR3 nucleotides: TGTGCCAGCAGCGGTGGGTATAGCAATCAGCCCCAGCATTTT. Complete variable domain (other parts from reference TRBV9 and TRBJ1-5): DSGVTQTPKHLITATGQRVTLRCSPRSGDLSVYWYQQSLDQGLQFLIQYYNGEERAKGNILERFSAQQFPDLHSELNLSSLELGDSALYFCASSGGYSNQPQHFGDGTRLSIL.

This clone was detected only a few times. The genes are TRBV5-1 and TRBJ1-4, with a possible D match to TRBD1 (6 bases). CDR1 and CDR2 (germline): SGHRS, YFSETQ. This CDR3 region has 14 residues. Trimming cost V 1 base and J 4 bases, with 8 bases left between them. CDR3: CASSLTGRNEKLFF. The CDR3 DNA follows: TGCGCCAGCAGCTTGACAGGGCGTAATGAAAAACTGTTTTTT.

V and J are TRBV5-8 and TRBJ2-7, with 8 bases lining up with TRBD1. V shed 5 bases, J shed 1 base, and the junction held 5 bases outside the gene matches. The CDR3 is 14 residues long. The germline V gene has CDR1 SGHTS and CDR2 YDEGEE. DNA of the CDR3: TGTGCCAGCAGGATTCGGGACAGGTCCTACGAGCAGTACTTC. It yields the protein CASRIRDRSYEQYF.

V is TRBV28 and J is TRBJ1-1; D is ambiguous. The CDR3 has 13 residues. Trimming left V 5 bases short and J 8 bases short, with 15 bases between. Germline lookup yields CDR1 MDHEN and CDR2 SYDVKM. For the CDR3, the DNA is TGTGCCAGCAGTCCCCATACCCGCCGGGAAGCTTTCTTT. Encoded protein: CASSPHTRREAFF.

The CDR3 bases are TGTGCCAGCAGTCCCTCCCAGGGCCTCTCCTACGAGCAGTACTTC. It specifies CASSPSQGLSYEQYF. J is TRBJ2-7 and V is TRBV28; tentative D call: TRBD1 (5 bases). The germline gives CDR1 MDHEN, CDR2 SYDVKM. The CDR3 totals 15 residues. Trimming cost V 5 bases and J 0 bases, with 14 bases left between them.

This clone was recorded only once. The identical CDR3 is also encoded by other nucleotide sequences in the sample. The chain recombines TRBV7-2 with TRBJ1-5, with D unclear. Germline-derived CDR1 and CDR2 are SGHTA and FQGNSA. This CDR3 has 15 residues. Trimming pared 1 base from V and 0 bases from J, leaving 7 bases between. The CDR3 region is CASSLEGYSNQPQHF. The CDR3 coding sequence is TGTGCCAGCAGCTTAGAGGGCTATAGCAATCAGCCCCAGCATTTT.